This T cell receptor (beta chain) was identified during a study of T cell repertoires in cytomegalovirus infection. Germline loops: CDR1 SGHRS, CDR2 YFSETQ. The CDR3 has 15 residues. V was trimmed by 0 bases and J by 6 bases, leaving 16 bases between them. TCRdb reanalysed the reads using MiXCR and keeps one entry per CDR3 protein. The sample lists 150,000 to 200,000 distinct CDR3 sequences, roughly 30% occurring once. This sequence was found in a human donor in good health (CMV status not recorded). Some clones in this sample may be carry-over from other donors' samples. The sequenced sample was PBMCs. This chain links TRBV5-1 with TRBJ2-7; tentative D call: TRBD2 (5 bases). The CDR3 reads CASSLGAESRGEQYF. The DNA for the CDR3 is TGCGCCAGCAGCTTGGGGGCAGAGTCTCGGGGCGAGCAGTACTTC.